This entry lists 25 T cell receptor beta chains sequenced from one sample in a study of regulatory T cells in long-lasting Graves disease. Sequencing libraries for TCR beta were prepared with iRepertoire HTBI primers and Arm-PCR of CDR3 regions. From the multiplex PCR reads, TCRdb called clonotypes with MiXCR, one entry per CDR3 protein. This table has 350,000 to 450,000 distinct CDR3 sequences, approximately 12% appearing once. Time point reported: newly diagnosed GD, antithyroid drugs for less than 3 months. With RNA extracted from PBMCs as input, the TCR library was made. These same records also appear under a second study, on T cells in Graves' hyperthyroidism and ophthalmopathy.

The sequencing used peripheral blood mononuclear cells (PBMCs), collected at new diagnosis, from a patient treated with antithyroid drugs. The receptors originated from a woman aged 18-30 years with Graves disease.

This clonotype turned up a few times. The chain joins TRBV14 to TRBJ2-7; D is possibly TRBD1 (5 bases). Germline V lookup: CDR1 SGHDN, CDR2 FVKESK. CDR3 length: 16 residues. Trimming took 4 bases from V and 3 from J, leaving 19 bases between them. The CDR3 nucleotides are TGTGCCAGCAGCCCCTCCCTTAGGGGCGAATTCTACGAGCAGTACTTC. It translates to CASSPSLRGEFYEQYF.

The gene calls are TRBV18 and TRBJ2-2; TRBD2 agrees at 10 bases. The J segment lost 3 bases and the V segment lost 2 bases, leaving 3 bases of the junction unmatched. The CDR3 is 16 residues long. CDR1 and CDR2 (germline): KGHSH, LQKENI. This chain's CDR3 is CASSPSLAGDTGELFF. The DNA of the CDR3 is TGTGCCAGCTCACCATCCCTAGCGGGAGACACCGGGGAGCTGTTTTTT. Looking up the rest from reference TRBV18 and TRBJ2-2 gives the full variable domain: NAGVMQNPRHLVRRRGQEARLRCSPMKGHSHVYWYRQLPEEGLKFMVYLQKENIIDESGMPKERFSAEFPKEGPSILRIQQVVRGDSAAYFCASSPSLAGDTGELFFGEGSRLTVL.

This clonotype was seen many times. This sequence joins TRBV2 and TRBJ2-3; 9 bases agree with TRBD2. V trimming: 5 bases; J trimming: 5 bases; junction bases outside the gene matches: 14. Germline V gene sequence: CDR1 SNHLY, CDR2 FYNNEI. The CDR3 sequence is 17 residues long. CDR3 DNA sequence: TGTGCCAGCAGTTCCTACAGCGGGGGGCCCCTCGGAGATACGCAGTATTTT. Its translation is CASSSYSGGPLGDTQYF. The whole variable domain, filled in from reference TRBV2 and TRBJ2-3, reads EPEVTQTPSHQVTQMGQEVILRCVPISNHLYFYWYRQILGQKVEFLVSFYNNEISEKSEIFDDQFSVERPDGSNFTLKIRSTKLEDSAMYFCASSSYSGGPLGDTQYFGPGTRLTVL.

Regarding this clonotype: With a much larger clone just one base away, this may be a read error. This chain links TRBV27 with TRBJ1-1; 8 bases agree with TRBD1. Trimming at V came to 4 bases and at J to 7 bases, leaving 11 bases not matched to a gene. Germline values: CDR1 MNHEY, CDR2 SMNVEV (reference sequence). The CDR3 has 15 amino acids. CDR3 nucleotide sequence: TGTGCCAGCAGTTCCTCAGGACAGGGAATCGGTGAAGCTTTCTTT. Its translation: CASSSSGQGIGEAFF.

This clonotype was counted ten times or more. The CDR3 protein is CASRNSGVNNEQFF. The DNA for the CDR3 is TGTGCCAGCAGAAATAGCGGGGTGAACAATGAGCAGTTCTTC. The chain employs TRBV12-3 or TRBV12-4 and TRBJ2-1, with 8 bases that match TRBD2. V was clipped by 6 bases and J by 5 bases; unmatched bases: 6. The CDR3 runs 14 residues.

This clonotype was recorded only once. The chain joins TRBV12-3 or TRBV12-4 to TRBJ2-7; 7 bases fit TRBD2. The CDR3 runs to 14 residues. Germline trimming cut 0 bases from V and 7 bases from J; bases unmatched to any gene: 6. This CDR3 is CASSLAGGEREQYF. The DNA for the CDR3 is TGTGCCAGCAGTTTAGCGGGGGGGGAAAGGGAGCAGTACTTC.

This chain uses TRBV25-1 with TRBJ1-1; unclear D gene. The germline V gene has CDR1 MGHDK and CDR2 SYGVNS. V lost 2 bases, J lost 2 bases, and 9 bases lay in between. CDR3 length equals 14 residues. The CDR3 coding sequence is TGTGCCAGCAGTGAAAGCGGCTACAACACTGAAGCTTTCTTT. This gives the protein CASSESGYNTEAFF.

This clonotype has a count of ten or more. This chain links TRBV6-1 with TRBJ2-1; no firm D call. CDR1 is MNHNS, CDR2 SASEGT, per germline. V was shortened by 6 bases and J by 5 bases, with 17 bases between the two germline ends. The CDR3 is made up of 15 amino acids. The CDR3 is CASSLMGSAHNEQFF. The CDR3 nucleotides read TGTGCCAGCAGCCTTATGGGATCAGCTCACAATGAGCAGTTCTTC.

This clonotype was seen repeatedly, ten times or more. The V gene is TRBV20-1, the J gene TRBJ1-5; 7 bases fit TRBD1. Germline V lookup: CDR1 DFQATT, CDR2 SNEGSKA (reference sequence). This CDR3 contains 14 residues. J was trimmed by 10 bases and V by 1 base; bases with no gene match: 10. CDR3 residues: CSARAGTDVSPQHF. Written as DNA, the CDR3 is TGCAGTGCTAGAGCCGGGACAGACGTCTCTCCCCAGCATTTT.

With regard to this clonotype: This could be a read error, since a much larger clone is one nucleotide away. CDR3 sequence: CSAASGPSYQETQFF. CDR3 nucleotides: TGCAGTGCCGCGTCGGGACCCTCGTACCAAGAGACCCAGTTCTTC. This chain uses TRBV20-1 with TRBJ2-1; D may match TRBD1 or TRBD2 (5 bases each). Trimming took off 6 bases at V and 13 bases at J, with 28 bases between the two ends. CDR1 DFQATT and CDR2 SNEGSKA come from the germline V gene (reference sequence). The length of the CDR3 is 15 residues.

Many counts were recorded for this clonotype. The CDR3, as DNA: TGTGCCAGCAGCTTAGCGGGAGTTAGCGGTGAGCAGTTCTTC. Translated, it gives CASSLAGVSGEQFF. This chain joins TRBV7-6 and TRBJ2-1; weak D call: TRBD2 (6 bases). Per germline, CDR1 SGHVS and CDR2 FNYEAQ. The CDR3 totals 14 residues. V was shortened by 0 bases and J by 9 bases, with 12 bases between the two germline ends.

This clonotype has a count of ten or more. The chain is built from TRBV18 and TRBJ1-1; the match to TRBD1 covers 7 bases. The J segment lost 3 bases and the V segment lost 1 base, leaving 5 bases of the junction unmatched. CDR3 length: 15 residues. Germline CDR1 KGHSH, CDR2 LQKENI. In DNA, the CDR3 is TGTGCCAGCTCACCACTTAGGGACAGCCACACTGAAGCTTTCTTT. Residues: CASSPLRDSHTEAFF.

With respect to this clonotype: This is likely an artifact of a read error, given a far larger clone one base away. The CDR3 loop is CASSLDGTSGTRYEQFF. DNA of the CDR3: TGCGCCAGCAGCTTGGACGGGACTAGCGGGACGAGGTATGAGCAGTTCTTC. This chain connects TRBV5-1 to TRBJ2-5; TRBD2 agrees at 13 bases. The J call may be faulty, since TRBJ2-1 better matches the DNA end. The CDR3 is 17 amino acids. CDR1 SGHRS and CDR2 YFSETQ come from the germline V gene.

This clonotype was observed at least ten times. The gene calls are TRBV7-9 and TRBJ2-1; TRBD2 is a possible D gene (6 bases). Trimming cost V 5 bases and J 10 bases, with 9 bases left between them. In germline, CDR1 is SEHNR, CDR2 FQNEAQ (reference sequence). The CDR3 runs to 11 residues. CDR3 nucleotide sequence: TGTGCCAGCAGCCTGGACTACGAGCAGTTCTTC. Residues: CASSLDYEQFF. Supplemented by reference TRBV7-9 and TRBJ2-1, the full variable domain reads DTGVSQNPRHKITKRGQNVTFRCDPISEHNRLYWYRQTLGQGPEFLTYFQNEAQLEKSRLLSDRFSAERPKGSFSTLEIQRTEQGDSAMYLCASSLDYEQFFGPGTRLTVL.

This clonotype was seen ten or more times. The chain links TRBV7-3 to TRBJ2-2, with 8 bases lining up with TRBD2. This CDR3 spans 15 amino acids. The V segment lost 5 bases and the J segment 7 bases; nucleotides outside the gene matches: 9. Germline V gene data show CDR1 as SGHTA and CDR2 as FQGTGA. CDR3 in amino acids: CASSPGLGLRGELFF. The CDR3 bases are TGTGCCAGCAGCCCGGGACTAGGGTTGCGCGGGGAGCTGTTTTTT.

This clonotype was picked up many times. The rearrangement uses TRBV5-1 and TRBJ2-1; 7 positions match TRBD2. Germline CDR1 is SGHRS and CDR2 is YFSETQ. The CDR3 spans 19 residues. Losses at the gene ends were 3 bases for V and 1 base for J; bases not matched to a gene: 16. The CDR3 sequence is CASSSGSPGSGASYNEQFF. DNA for the CDR3: TGCGCCAGCAGCTCCGGTTCCCCTGGGAGCGGGGCGTCCTACAATGAGCAGTTCTTC. The entire variable domain, with the rest obtained from reference TRBV5-1 and TRBJ2-1, is as follows: KAGVTQTPRYLIKTRGQQVTLSCSPISGHRSVSWYQQTPGQGLQFLFEYFSETQRNKGNFPGRFSGRQFSNSRSEMNVSTLELGDSALYLCASSSGSPGSGASYNEQFFGPGTRLTVL.

This chain joins TRBV6-4 and TRBJ2-5; 14 bases align to TRBD2. The V segment lost 4 bases and the J segment 9 bases; nucleotides outside the gene matches: 4. Germline V gives CDR1 MRHNA, CDR2 SNTAGT. This CDR3 comprises 14 residues. CDR3 residues: CASSGLAGGLPQYF. CDR3 in DNA: TGTGCCAGCAGTGGACTAGCGGGGGGGCTCCCCCAGTACTTC.

This clonotype has only a few counts. The chain has TRBV4-2 and TRBJ1-5; D possibly corresponds to TRBD1 (6 bases). Deletions cut 5 bases from V and 0 bases from J, with 11 bases between. This CDR3 comprises 15 residues. Germline V gives CDR1 LGHNA, CDR2 YNFKEQ. The CDR3 DNA sequence: TGTGCCAGCAGCTCTAACAGGGTTAGCAATCAGCCCCAGCATTTT. Residues: CASSSNRVSNQPQHF.

This clonotype was counted ten times or more. This chain uses TRBV12-3 or TRBV12-4 with TRBJ2-3; D is uncertain. The CDR3 has 13 residues. Trimming pared 4 bases from V and 8 bases from J, leaving 13 bases between. This CDR3 reads CASSSLGVATQYF. The CDR3 region has the DNA TGTGCCAGCAGTTCCCTAGGTGTCGCTACGCAGTATTTT.

This clonotype was counted many times. The chain carries TRBV7-9 and TRBJ2-5; 7 bases align to TRBD2. After removal of 6 bases from V and 5 bases from J, the junction contained 6 bases not matched to a gene. This CDR3 comprises 13 residues. The germline V gene has CDR1 SEHNR and CDR2 FQNEAQ (reference sequence). The DNA of the CDR3 is TGTGCCAGCAGGACGACTAGCCGGGAGACCCAGTACTTC. Encoded protein: CASRTTSRETQYF.

The chain links TRBV4-1 to TRBJ1-1, with D perhaps matching TRBD1 (5 bases). The CDR3 consists of 17 residues. Trimming removed 2 bases at V and 0 bases at J, with 16 bases between. Germline V gene sequence: CDR1 MGHRA, CDR2 YSYEKL. The CDR3 reads CASSQRQGTYLNTEAFF. The DNA of the CDR3 is TGCGCCAGCAGCCAACGGCAGGGTACCTACCTGAACACTGAAGCTTTCTTT.

This sequence joins TRBV7-9 and TRBJ2-2; tentative D call: TRBD2 (5 bases). With 5 bases removed from V and 6 bases from J, the gap between germline ends came to 22 bases. The CDR3 runs to 17 residues. The germline CDR1 and CDR2 sequences are SEHNR and FQNEAQ (reference sequence). CDR3 nucleotides: TGTGCCAGCAGCCCCGTAATGATAGCGTCGCAATCCGGGGAGCTGTTTTTT. Translated, it gives CASSPVMIASQSGELFF. Variable domain in full (rest from reference TRBV7-9 and TRBJ2-2): DTGVSQNPRHKITKRGQNVTFRCDPISEHNRLYWYRQTLGQGPEFLTYFQNEAQLEKSRLLSDRFSAERPKGSFSTLEIQRTEQGDSAMYLCASSPVMIASQSGELFFGEGSRLTVL.

There are many counts of this clonotype. The rearrangement joins TRBV6-1 to TRBJ2-3, with 11 bases fitting TRBD2. This CDR3 comprises 15 residues. Germline-derived CDR1 and CDR2 are MNHNS and SASEGT. V lost 7 bases to trimming and J lost 2 bases; unmatched junction nucleotides: 5. The CDR3 here is CASTLAGGLTDTQYF. CDR3 nucleotides: TGTGCCAGCACCCTAGCGGGGGGACTCACAGATACGCAGTATTTT.

This clonotype showed up many times. The CDR3 bases are TGTGCCAGCAGGCGGGACATCGTTGCTGAAGCTTTCTTT. Translating it yields CASRRDIVAEAFF. The rearrangement joins TRBV7-2 to TRBJ1-1; D possibly corresponds to TRBD1 (6 bases). Per the germline V gene, CDR1 is SGHTA and CDR2 is FQGNSA. CDR3 size: 13 residues. V gave up 6 bases and J gave up 6 bases, with 14 bases separating them.

This chain uses TRBV2 with TRBJ2-1; the D gene is possibly TRBD1 (6 bases). The CDR3 has 16 residues. The germline V gene has CDR1 SNHLY and CDR2 FYNNEI. The V and J ends lost 4 bases and 0 bases respectively, with 13 bases between them. The CDR3 DNA reads as TGTGCCAGCAGTGGGCACGGGACACTCTCCTACAATGAGCAGTTCTTC. It specifies CASSGHGTLSYNEQFF.